This T cell receptor beta chain came from a study of shared clonotypes between healthy human individuals. Study-wide results and limits: Estimated richness was generally greater in naive than memory subsets.

Naive CD8 cells lacked CD45RO and underwent positive selection for CCR7, leaving out terminally differentiated effector memory CD45RA+ cells. As regards this clone: Antigen unknown.

The germline gives CDR1 MDHEN, CDR2 SYDVKM. The CDR3 is 16 amino acids. V lost 4 bases and J lost 4; bases outside the gene matches: 9. DNA at around 190 ng, 25,000 to 35,000 T cell genomes, went into sorted-subset replicate PCRs. The table came from immunoSEQ multiplex PCR; TCRdb's copy has only in-frame clones and leaves some out. The table includes hundreds of thousands of clones, 95% to 96% detected once. V is TRBV28 and J is TRBJ2-3; 9 bases align to TRBD2. This clonotype originated in a young woman in good health. The sample comprised naive CD8+ T cells sorted from blood. CDR3 nucleotide sequence: TGTGCCAGCAGTTCGACCTTAGCGGGAGAGCCAGATACGCAGTATTTT. Its protein product is CASSSTLAGEPDTQYF.